A single T cell receptor (beta chain) is shown here with its context. This record comes from a study of memory CD4+ T cells and cytomegalovirus serostatus. Across the whole study: This sample comes from healthy Belgian adults, roughly nine CMV seropositive, some 22 seronegative.

Assay used: immunoSEQ multiplex PCR; TCRdb lists only in-frame clones, some missing. The data show 75,000 to 90,000 clones, approximately 84% seen once. CDR1 MNHNY and CDR2 SVGAGI come from the germline V gene (reference sequence). The CDR3 has 14 amino acids. V lost 0 bases, J lost 2 bases, and 8 bases lay in between. Single viable CD3+CD4+CD8-CD45RO+ cells were sorted as the memory CD4+ T cells. The origin of this receptor is an adult in good health and CMV-seronegative. Material: memory CD4+ T cells from blood. The chain recombines TRBV6-6 with TRBJ2-7; D is unclear. The CDR3 DNA reads as TGTGCCAGCAGTTACTCCGGACGCCCCTACGAGCAGTACTTC. Amino acids: CASSYSGRPYEQYF.